The clone carrying this TCR beta chain has only a few counts. This sample stems from a study of human T cells and chemical hapten exposure. Time point reported: healthy volunteer bleed at 2 weeks. The starting material, unfractionated whole blood, was used for total RNA extraction. Using its own MiXCR run on the RACE reads, TCRdb lists one record per CDR3 protein. The profile shows approximately 44,000 distinct CDR3 sequences, nearly 4.5% of them singletons. Germline assignment: CDR1 SQVTM and CDR2 ANQGSEA. This CDR3 comprises 14 residues. Deletions cut 1 base from V and 5 bases from J, with 12 bases between.

This sequence originates from a human donor in good health. Some clones in this sample may be carry-over from other donors' samples. Material for sequencing was whole blood. The chain has TRBV29-1 and TRBJ2-4, with no clear D. CDR3 nucleotide sequence: TGCAGCGTTGAAGGGGGTGGTGGGGAAAACATTCAGTACTTC. Translating it yields CSVEGGGGENIQYF.